The next 19 T cell receptor beta chains were all read from a single sample in a study of T cell clusters in autoimmune cytopenias. TRB was amplified from around 0.25 ug of peripheral blood genomic DNA per sample. TRB rearrangements were amplified by touch-down multiplex PCR with mixed TRB-A/B primers. Each CDR3 protein gets one entry in TCRdb, which reprocessed the multiplex PCR reads and gives no DNA. This listing includes over 3,000 distinct CDR3 sequences. Specimen: peripheral blood. The receptors shown here come from a human donor with an autoimmune cytopenia or autoimmune hepatitis (not recorded which).

This clonotype is identified as medium-sized (0.01 to 0.1%) from frequency. The chain employs TRBV13 and TRBJ2-7; absent DNA, TCRdb's TRBD1 call cannot be checked. Germline CDR1 PRHDT, CDR2 FYEKMQ (reference sequence). This CDR3 is 13 amino acids long. CDR3 sequence reads: CASSLAGLNEQYF.

The chain combines TRBV19 with TRBJ1-3. CDR3 length: 15 amino acids. CDR1 and CDR2 from the germline V gene are LNHDA and SQIVND (reference sequence). The CDR3 region is CASSTDRSSGNTIYF.

The chain has TRBV19 and TRBJ1-1; absent DNA, TCRdb's TRBD1 call cannot be checked. Germline values: CDR1 LNHDA, CDR2 SQIVND (reference sequence). There are 14 residues in the CDR3. CDR3 region: CASSPLGVNTEAFF.

V usage is TRBV5-1 and J usage is TRBJ2-2; TCRdb outputs TRBD1, but without DNA this stays unchecked. The length of the CDR3 is 15 residues. CDR1 is SGHRS and CDR2 is YFSETQ in the germline V gene. The CDR3 sequence is CASSLGTGNTGELFF.

The chain recombines TRBV10-1 with TRBJ2-7. The CDR3 has 13 amino acids. CDR1 is WNHNN, CDR2 SYGVQD, per germline (reference sequence). CDR3 protein: CASSPTLEKEQYF.

The chain recombines TRBV6-1 with TRBJ1-2; TCRdb calls TRBD1, which cannot be checked without DNA. In germline, CDR1 is MNHNS, CDR2 SASEGT. CDR3 length: 14 residues. CDR3 loop: CASSGGQGSYGYTF.

J is TRBJ2-3 and V is TRBV6-5; TCRdb lists TRBD1, though no DNA is available to test this call. The length of the CDR3 is 14 residues. Germline loops: CDR1 MNHEY, CDR2 SVGAGI. The CDR3 protein is CASSLGQGTDTQYF.

Judged by frequency, this clonotype is medium-sized. V gene TRBV6-5 combines with J gene TRBJ2-5; checking the TCRdb D call of TRBD1 is not possible without DNA. There are 15 residues in the CDR3. Germline V gene data show CDR1 as MNHEY and CDR2 as SVGAGI. CDR3: CASSYSIQGKETQYF.

This clonotype ranks as medium-sized in terms of frequency. The chain recombines TRBV7-6 with TRBJ2-2; TCRdb indicates TRBD2, and absent DNA this call remains unverified. Looked up from germline, CDR1 is SGHVS and CDR2 is FNYEAQ. The CDR3 sequence is 16 residues long. The CDR3 is CASSEGIAAGPGELFF.

The chain couples TRBV7-6 to TRBJ2-1; lacking DNA, the TRBD1 call made by TCRdb goes unchecked. There are 15 residues in the CDR3. Germline loops: CDR1 SGHVS, CDR2 FNYEAQ. The CDR3 sequence: CASSSGQTLINEQFF.

The chain is built from TRBV27 and TRBJ2-7; the D call from TCRdb, TRBD1, cannot be confirmed without DNA. Per the germline V gene, CDR1 is MNHEY and CDR2 is SMNVEV (reference sequence). CDR3 length equals 14 residues. CDR3: CASSLGQGSYEQYF.

Considering frequency, this clonotype is medium-sized. V and J are TRBV12-3 or TRBV12-4 and TRBJ2-5; TCRdb picks TRBD1, but there is no DNA to check that call. The CDR3 runs to 13 residues. The CDR3 is CASSLTVGETQYF.

CDR3: CASRGAGGRAGGNEQFF. This chain connects TRBV7-6 to TRBJ2-1; TCRdb lists TRBD2, though no DNA is available to test this call. From germline, CDR1 is SGHVS and CDR2 FNYEAQ. The CDR3 is 17 amino acids. The full variable domain, its missing parts supplied by reference TRBV7-6 and TRBJ2-1, is GAGVSQSPRYKVTKRGQDVALRCDPISGHVSLYWYRQALGQGPEFLTYFNYEAQQDKSGLPNDRFSAERPEGSISTLTIQRTEQRDSAMYRCASRGAGGRAGGNEQFFGPGTRLTVL.

The CDR3 is CASSQSYEQYF. This sequence joins TRBV14 and TRBJ2-7. The germline V gene has CDR1 SGHDN and CDR2 FVKESK. This CDR3 spans 11 amino acids.

This clonotype counts as medium-sized by frequency. The chain employs TRBV30 and TRBJ2-7; the TCRdb call, TRBD2, lacks DNA for checking. CDR3 length equals 13 residues. Germline CDR1 GTSNPN, CDR2 SVGIG (reference sequence). CDR3 sequence: CAWSLSGTYEQYF.

This clonotype is classed as medium-sized by frequency. This rearrangement joins TRBV30 to TRBJ1-4; the TRBD1 assignment by TCRdb is unverifiable without DNA. The CDR3 runs to 12 residues. CDR1 GTSNPN and CDR2 SVGIG come from the germline V gene (reference sequence). CDR3 in amino acids: CAWSVLGRQLFF. The complete variable domain, with remaining parts taken from reference TRBV30 and TRBJ1-4, reads SQTIHQWPATLVQPVGSPLSLECTVEGTSNPNLYWYRQAAGRGLQLLFYSVGIGQISSEVPQNLSASRPQDRQFILSSKKLLLSDSGFYLCAWSVLGRQLFFGSGTQLSVL.

The chain is built from TRBV18 and TRBJ2-7. The germline V gene has CDR1 KGHSH and CDR2 LQKENI. CDR3 size: 13 residues. CDR3 residues: CASSYSPSYEQYF.

The chain carries TRBV6-2 or TRBV6-3 and TRBJ2-1; TCRdb returns TRBD1, unconfirmable since there is no DNA. This CDR3 comprises 17 residues. CDR1 is MNHEY, CDR2 SVGEGT, per germline. The CDR3 region is CASTHRDNRGAYNEQFF.

The chain joins TRBV30 to TRBJ2-7; the TCRdb D gene call, TRBD1, has no DNA to confirm it. Germline V gene lookup returns CDR1 GTSNPN and CDR2 SVGIG (reference sequence). CDR3 length: 12 residues. CDR3 in amino acids: CAWSVPGVEQYF.